Below, 10 T cell receptor beta chains from the same sample are listed, as sequenced in a study of monozygotic twins with inflammatory bowel disease. From its re-call of the 5' RACE reads, TCRdb lists each CDR3 protein once, without DNA. The specimen's table records over 150,000 distinct CDR3 sequences. Sequencing was done on a sample of blood. The receptors come from a human donor with ulcerative colitis or Crohn's disease, or a healthy co-twin of an affected twin (not recorded which).

The chain carries TRBV5-4 and TRBJ2-3. This CDR3 is 14 amino acids long. Germline V lookup: CDR1 SGHNT, CDR2 YYREEE (reference sequence). The CDR3 loop reads CASSFGRSTDTQYF.

V and J are TRBV20-1 and TRBJ2-3; TCRdb picks TRBD2, but there is no DNA to check that call. This CDR3 region has 15 residues. The germline gives CDR1 DFQATT, CDR2 SNEGSKA (reference sequence). The CDR3 loop reads CSASPTSGRQDTQYF.

The CDR3 loop reads CASSLGLTDTQYF. The genes are TRBV7-8 and TRBJ2-3. CDR1 SGHVS and CDR2 FQNEAQ come from the germline V gene. This CDR3 spans 13 amino acids.

The chain couples TRBV18 to TRBJ1-1; the D gene TCRdb calls, TRBD1, cannot be checked with no DNA. The germline V gene has CDR1 KGHSH and CDR2 LQKENI. This CDR3 comprises 15 residues. This CDR3 reads CASSPWTGLNTEAFF.

The J gene is TRBJ2-7, the V gene TRBV28; TCRdb outputs TRBD1, but without DNA this stays unchecked. The CDR3 contains 17 residues. The V gene's germline CDR1 is MDHEN and CDR2 SYDVKM. CDR3 in amino acids: CASSPPMGQGSIHEQYF.

CDR3 sequence reads: CASSARAATEAFF. This chain links TRBV9 with TRBJ1-1; there is no DNA to check the TCRdb D call of TRBD1. Germline V gene data show CDR1 as SGDLS and CDR2 as YYNGEE. The CDR3 extends over 13 amino acids.

V gene TRBV6-5 combines with J gene TRBJ2-4; TCRdb indicates TRBD2, and absent DNA this call remains unverified. Per germline, CDR1 MNHEY and CDR2 SVGAGI. The CDR3 is 14 amino acids. CDR3 loop: CASSSPPAKNIQYF.

This chain links TRBV5-1 with TRBJ1-4. Per the germline V gene, CDR1 is SGHRS and CDR2 is YFSETQ. This CDR3 is 13 amino acids long. This CDR3 is CASSRPDSGKLFF.

The chain combines TRBV11-2 with TRBJ2-4. Germline CDR1 is SGHAT and CDR2 is FQNNGV. The CDR3 runs 12 residues. The CDR3 here is CASSLDQNIQYF. Together with reference TRBV11-2 and TRBJ2-4, the CDR3 gives the full variable domain: EAGVAQSPRYKIIEKRQSVAFWCNPISGHATLYWYQQILGQGPKLLIQFQNNGVVDDSQLPKDRFSAERLKGVDSTLKIQPAKLEDSAVYLCASSLDQNIQYFGAGTRLSVL.

The chain has TRBV7-2 and TRBJ2-7; TCRdb's D gene call, TRBD2, goes unchecked for lack of DNA. CDR1 is SGHTA, CDR2 FQGNSA, per germline. The CDR3 is 16 amino acids. The CDR3 here is CASSSLGASLGYEQYF.